The following is a T cell receptor (beta chain) sequence with its context. This specimen belongs to a study of T cell changes during pregnancy in multiple sclerosis. Germline V lookup: CDR1 SGHVS, CDR2 FQNEAQ. This CDR3 spans 17 amino acids. V lost 2 bases and J lost 0, with 14 bases in between. Some clones are missing from TCRdb's copy, which holds only in-frame ones; the method was immunoSEQ multiplex PCR. The table lists about 25,000 clones, approximately 86% of them singletons. Sample: CD4+ T cells from peripheral blood mononuclear cells, taken in the second trimester of pregnancy. This clonotype originated in a female donor in good health, enrolled as a control in a pregnancy study. The gene calls are TRBV7-8 and TRBJ1-5; D is unclear. The CDR3 loop reads CASSLRGAGNSNQPQHF. In DNA form, the CDR3 reads TGTGCCAGCAGCTTAAGAGGAGCGGGGAATAGCAATCAGCCCCAGCATTTT.